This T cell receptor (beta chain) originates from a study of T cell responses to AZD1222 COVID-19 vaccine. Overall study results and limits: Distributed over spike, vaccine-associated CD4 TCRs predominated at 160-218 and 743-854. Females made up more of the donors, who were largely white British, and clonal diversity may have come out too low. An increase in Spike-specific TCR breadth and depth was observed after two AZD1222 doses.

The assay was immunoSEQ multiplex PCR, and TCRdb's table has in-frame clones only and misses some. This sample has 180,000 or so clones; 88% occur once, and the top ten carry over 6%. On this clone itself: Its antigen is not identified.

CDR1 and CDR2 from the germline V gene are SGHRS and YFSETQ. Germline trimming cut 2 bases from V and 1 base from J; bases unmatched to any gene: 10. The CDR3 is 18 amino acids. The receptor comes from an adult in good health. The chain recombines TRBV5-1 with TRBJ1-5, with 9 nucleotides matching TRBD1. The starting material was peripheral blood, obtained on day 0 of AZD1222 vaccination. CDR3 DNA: TGCGCCAGCAGCTTTGGCGGGACAGGGAGTACGAGCAATCAGCCCCAGCATTTT. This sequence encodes CASSFGGTGSTSNQPQHF.